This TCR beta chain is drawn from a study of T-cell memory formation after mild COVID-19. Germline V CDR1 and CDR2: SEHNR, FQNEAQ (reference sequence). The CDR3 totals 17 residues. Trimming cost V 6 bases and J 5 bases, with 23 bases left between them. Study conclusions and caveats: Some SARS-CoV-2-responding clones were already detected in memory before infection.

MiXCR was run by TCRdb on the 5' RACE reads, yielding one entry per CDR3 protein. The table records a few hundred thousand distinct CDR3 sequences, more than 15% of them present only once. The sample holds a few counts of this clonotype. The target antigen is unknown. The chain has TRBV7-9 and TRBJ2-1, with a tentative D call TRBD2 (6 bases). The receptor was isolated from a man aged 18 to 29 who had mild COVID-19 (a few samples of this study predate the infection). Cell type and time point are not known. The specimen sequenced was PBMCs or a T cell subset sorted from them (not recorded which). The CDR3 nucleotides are TGTGCCAGCAGTCGGAAGGCGGTAGTAGCGGAACACAATGAGCAGTTCTTC. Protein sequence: CASSRKAVVAEHNEQFF.